The 22 T cell receptor beta chains presented below share a single source sample, sequenced in a study of cytomegalovirus exposure and HLA in healthy donors. The table came from immunoSEQ multiplex PCR; TCRdb's copy has only in-frame clones and leaves some out. In the table there are 200,000 to 250,000 clones, less than 90% of which are singletons. The sample comprised PBMCs. The receptors were gathered from a woman between 18 and 29 years old in good health and CMV-seronegative.

The chain employs TRBV2 and TRBJ2-7; TRBD1 aligns across 7 bases. V gave up 6 bases and J gave up 9 bases; unmatched junction bases: 26. Germline V gives CDR1 SNHLY, CDR2 FYNNEI. This CDR3 comprises 18 residues. The CDR3 loop is CASRGKGAVLAFGGGQYF. The CDR3 DNA is TGTGCCAGCAGGGGGAAGGGGGCGGTGTTGGCTTTCGGTGGTGGGCAGTACTTC. Drawing the rest from reference TRBV2 and TRBJ2-7, the complete variable domain is EPEVTQTPSHQVTQMGQEVILRCVPISNHLYFYWYRQILGQKVEFLVSFYNNEISEKSEIFDDQFSVERPDGSNFTLKIRSTKLEDSAMYFCASRGKGAVLAFGGGQYFGPGTRLTVT.

This chain uses TRBV4-2 with TRBJ2-7, with 9 bases lining up with TRBD2. V lost 0 bases and J lost 0; bases outside the gene matches: 3. Germline V CDR1 and CDR2: LGHNA, YNFKEQ. This CDR3 is built from 16 residues. The CDR3 DNA follows: TGTGCCAGCAGCCAAGAAGCGGGGGGCAGCTCCTACGAGCAGTACTTC. Its translation is CASSQEAGGSSYEQYF.

V and J are TRBV2 and TRBJ2-5; possible D gene TRBD1, 5 bases. Germline V gene lookup returns CDR1 SNHLY and CDR2 FYNNEI. There are 14 residues in the CDR3. V was pared by 4 bases and J by 2 bases, with 11 bases between. The CDR3 loop reads CASSAAGRQETQYF. In nucleotides, the CDR3 is TGTGCCAGCAGTGCGGCAGGGCGGCAAGAGACCCAGTACTTC.

The V call is TRBV11-2, the J call TRBJ2-4; 10 bases match TRBD2. Per the germline V gene, CDR1 is SGHAT and CDR2 is FQNNGV. The CDR3 loop spans 17 amino acids. Losses at the gene ends were 6 bases for V and 2 bases for J; bases not matched to a gene: 10. The chain's CDR3 is CASRGGQAGGPKNIQYF. The CDR3 DNA is TGTGCCAGCAGGGGGGGACAAGCGGGAGGGCCCAAAAACATTCAGTACTTC.

The chain joins TRBV7-2 to TRBJ1-5; D call uncertain. The germline V gene encodes CDR1 SGHTA and CDR2 FQGNSA. The CDR3 runs to 16 residues. Trimming removed 6 bases at V and 3 bases at J, with 18 bases between. The DNA of the CDR3 is TGTGCCAGCAGTCTCCGTACCGGGAGCATCAATCAGCCCCAGCATTTT. As protein: CASSLRTGSINQPQHF.

This rearrangement joins TRBV19 to TRBJ1-4, with D hard to call. Trimming pared 6 bases from V and 0 bases from J, leaving 5 bases between. This CDR3 has 13 amino acids. Germline lookup yields CDR1 LNHDA and CDR2 SQIVND (reference sequence). This chain's CDR3 is CASSPATNEKLFF. The CDR3 nucleotides are TGTGCCAGTAGCCCTGCAACTAATGAAAAACTGTTTTTT.

This clone appeared a single time. The chain uses TRBV5-1 and TRBJ1-4; D unresolved. Trimming stripped 3 bases from V and 6 bases from J, with 3 bases between. The length of the CDR3 is 11 residues. The germline gives CDR1 SGHRS, CDR2 YFSETQ. The CDR3 loop reads CASSSDEKLFF. For the CDR3, the DNA is TGCGCCAGCAGCTCAGATGAAAAACTGTTTTTT.

The CDR3 nucleotides read TGTGCCAGCAGCGCGGGGACAACCCGCACCGGGGAGCTGTTTTTT. The encoded protein is CASSAGTTRTGELFF. V usage is TRBV7-7 and J usage is TRBJ2-2; D may be TRBD1 or TRBD2 (6 bases each). CDR1 and CDR2 (germline): SSHAT, FNYEAQ (reference sequence). Trimming stripped 5 bases from V and 4 bases from J, with 14 bases between. CDR3 length: 15 residues.

J is TRBJ2-1 and V is TRBV6-6; 12 bases are a match to TRBD1. The length of the CDR3 is 15 residues. The trim removed 8 bases at V and 7 bases at J, leaving 9 bases unmatched. In germline, CDR1 is MNHNY, CDR2 SVGAGI (reference sequence). This chain's CDR3 is CASAPGQGAANEQFF. The CDR3 nucleotides are TGTGCCAGCGCCCCGGGACAGGGGGCGGCGAATGAGCAGTTCTTC.

The rearrangement uses TRBV7-8 and TRBJ1-2; D unclear. V shed 1 base and J shed 4 bases, with 7 bases lying between them. Germline V lookup: CDR1 SGHVS, CDR2 FQNEAQ. The CDR3 has 13 residues. In DNA, the CDR3 is TGTGCCAGCAGCTTAGACTGGAGCTATGGCTACACCTTC. This codes for CASSLDWSYGYTF.

This rearrangement joins TRBV7-9 to TRBJ1-2, with D maybe TRBD1 (5 bases). The CDR3 has 14 residues. Germline assignment: CDR1 SEHNR and CDR2 FQNEAQ (reference sequence). V dropped 5 bases and J dropped 3 bases, with 13 bases sitting between them. CDR3 loop: CASSPSGGDYGYTF. The CDR3 DNA reads TGTGCCAGCAGCCCCAGCGGGGGTGACTATGGCTACACCTTC. Together with reference TRBV7-9 and TRBJ1-2, the CDR3 gives the full variable domain: DTGVSQNPRHKITKRGQNVTFRCDPISEHNRLYWYRQTLGQGPEFLTYFQNEAQLEKSRLLSDRFSAERPKGSFSTLEIQRTEQGDSAMYLCASSPSGGDYGYTFGSGTRLTVV.

The count of this clone is one. This chain joins TRBV5-4 and TRBJ2-3; TRBD1 or TRBD2 may be the D gene (6 bases each). The CDR3 sequence is 16 residues long. CDR1 and CDR2 (germline): SGHNT, YYREEE (reference sequence). V was shortened by 7 bases and J by 0 bases, with 18 bases between the two germline ends. The CDR3 DNA reads TGTGCCAGCCATCCTAAGGGGGGCCCTAGCACAGATACGCAGTATTTT. Its translation: CASHPKGGPSTDTQYF.

In its sample, this clone was seen a few times. The genes are TRBV5-4 and TRBJ2-1; 10 positions agree with TRBD2. CDR1 is SGHNT and CDR2 is YYREEE in the germline V gene (reference sequence). V shed 2 bases, J shed 5 bases, and the junction held 7 bases outside the gene matches. The CDR3 spans 16 residues. The CDR3 reads CASSFKRGGPDNEQFF. As DNA, the CDR3 is TGTGCCAGCAGCTTCAAGCGGGGGGGCCCCGACAATGAGCAGTTCTTC.

The V call is TRBV27, the J call TRBJ1-2; D ambiguous. The CDR3 loop spans 13 amino acids. The germline gives CDR1 MNHEY, CDR2 SMNVEV (reference sequence). The V gene lost 5 bases and the J gene lost 5 bases, with 12 bases spanning the gap. The CDR3 sequence: CASSPRGEYGYTF. The CDR3 bases are TGTGCCAGCAGTCCCCGTGGAGAGTATGGCTACACCTTC.

The CDR3 DNA reads TGCGCCAGCAGCGGCTCGACAGGGACCAACACCGGGGAGCTGTTTTTT. This sequence encodes CASSGSTGTNTGELFF. The chain links TRBV5-1 to TRBJ2-2, with TRBD1 identical over 7 bases. Germline CDR1 is SGHRS and CDR2 is YFSETQ. V dropped 4 bases and J dropped 2; count of bases not matched to a gene: 8. CDR3 length: 16 amino acids.

This chain connects TRBV25-1 to TRBJ2-1; possible D gene TRBD1, 5 bases. The CDR3 contains 18 residues. Germline lookup yields CDR1 MGHDK and CDR2 SYGVNS. The V end lost 1 base, the J end lost 2 bases, and 18 bases lay between the germline ends. CDR3 nucleotide sequence: TGTGCCAGCAGTGAATCCGTGCTAAGGACAACGACCTACAATGAGCAGTTCTTC. Protein: CASSESVLRTTTYNEQFF.

Regarding this clone: Other nucleotide sequences from this sample produce the same CDR3. The V call is TRBV7-9, the J call TRBJ2-5; no clear D. Germline-derived CDR1 and CDR2 are SEHNR and FQNEAQ (reference sequence). V lost 4 bases and J 1 base, leaving 1 base between the germline ends. The CDR3 totals 11 residues. CDR3 sequence (DNA): TGTGCCAGCAGCTCCCAAGAGACCCAGTACTTC. This codes for CASSSQETQYF.

This clone has only a few counts. The rearrangement links TRBV19 to TRBJ2-5; 7 bases are shared with TRBD2. From germline, CDR1 is LNHDA and CDR2 SQIVND (reference sequence). J lost 4 bases, V lost 1 base, and 0 bases had no gene match. CDR3 length equals 13 residues. This CDR3 is CASSIGGGETQYF. The DNA of the CDR3 is TGTGCCAGTAGTATAGGCGGGGGAGAGACCCAGTACTTC. The variable domain in full, completed from reference TRBV19 and TRBJ2-5, reads DGGITQSPKYLFRKEGQNVTLSCEQNLNHDAMYWYRQDPGQGLRLIYYSQIVNDFQKGDIAEGYSVSREKKESFPLTVTSAQKNPTAFYLCASSIGGGETQYFGPGTRLLVL.

CDR3 in DNA: TGCGCCAGCAGCTTCCGGACAGGGTTGGGCGAGCAGTACTTC. The encoded protein is CASSFRTGLGEQYF. J is TRBJ2-7 and V is TRBV5-1, with 8 bases matching TRBD1. V lost 2 bases to trimming and J lost 6 bases; unmatched junction nucleotides: 7. The CDR3 sequence is 14 residues long. Germline values: CDR1 SGHRS, CDR2 YFSETQ. The variable domain in full, with the rest retrieved from reference TRBV5-1 and TRBJ2-7, is KAGVTQTPRYLIKTRGQQVTLSCSPISGHRSVSWYQQTPGQGLQFLFEYFSETQRNKGNFPGRFSGRQFSNSRSEMNVSTLELGDSALYLCASSFRTGLGEQYFGPGTRLTVT.

The gene calls are TRBV28 and TRBJ2-3, with 8 bases matching TRBD2. The ends lost 3 bases at V and 6 bases at J; junction bases unmatched: 20. This CDR3 is built from 19 residues. Germline assignment: CDR1 MDHEN and CDR2 SYDVKM. The CDR3 here is CASSFRFGFKAGVDDTQYF. Here the CDR3 DNA reads TGTGCCAGCAGTTTTCGGTTTGGGTTCAAAGCGGGAGTTGATGATACGCAGTATTTT.

The rearrangement uses TRBV6-1 and TRBJ2-2, with a tentative D call TRBD1 (5 bases). The germline V gene has CDR1 MNHNS and CDR2 SASEGT. V lost 4 bases, J lost 5 bases, and 8 bases lay in between. This CDR3 spans 13 amino acids. CDR3 nucleotide sequence: TGTGCCAGCAGTGCACAGGAGACCGGGGAGCTGTTTTTT. Translated, it gives CASSAQETGELFF.

This chain uses TRBV19 with TRBJ2-3, with 14 bases fitting TRBD2. The V segment lost 9 bases and the J segment 6 bases; nucleotides outside the gene matches: 2. The CDR3 has 13 residues. Germline-derived CDR1 and CDR2 are LNHDA and SQIVND (reference sequence). The CDR3 region is CASGLAGGDTQYF. The CDR3 nucleotides read TGTGCCAGCGGACTAGCGGGGGGTGATACGCAGTATTTT.